The rows below give T cell receptor beta chains drawn from one sample of a study of T cell responses to AZD1222 COVID-19 vaccine. Produced via immunoSEQ multiplex PCR; TCRdb's table is partial and in-frame only. The data contain 55,000 to 75,000 clones, 88% of them singletons. The sequencing used peripheral blood, collected on day 0 of AZD1222 vaccination. These receptors came from an adult in good health. Both conserved end residues are part of each CDR3. A D gene is named only where the DNA matches it firmly. Size tells how often a clone was seen (once, few, many) or the class of an expanded clone, and some rows leave it out.

>TRBV18|.|TRBJ2-5|TRBD2
CASSPAGGRETQYF
TGTGCCAGCTCACCGGCGGGGGGGAGAGAGACCCAGTACTTC
>TRBV4-2|.|TRBJ2-5|.
CASSPPGHQETQYF
TGTGCCAGCAGCCCGCCGGGTCACCAAGAGACCCAGTACTTC
>TRBV28|once|TRBJ2-2|.
CASSSPSEVTGELFF
TGTGCCAGCAGTTCACCGTCCGAGGTCACCGGGGAGCTGTTTTTT
>TRBV5-1|.|TRBJ1-2|.
CASSFGWAAHGYTF
TGCGCCAGCAGCTTCGGGTGGGCGGCGCACGGCTACACCTTC
>TRBV7-9|.|TRBJ2-1|TRBD1
CASSLVGTGPYNEQFF
TGTGCCAGCAGCTTAGTGGGGACAGGGCCCTACAATGAGCAGTTCTTC
>TRBV5-5|.|TRBJ2-7|.
CASSFSRTYEQYF
TGTGCCAGCAGCTTTTCTCGGACCTACGAGCAGTACTTC
>TRBV11-2|.|TRBJ1-1|.
CASSLRPGMNTEAFF
TGTGCCAGCAGCTTAAGGCCGGGAATGAACACTGAAGCTTTCTTT
>TRBV27|.|TRBJ2-2|TRBD2
CASTHHRGGRVHGTGELFF
TGTGCCAGCACTCATCACCGGGGCGGGAGGGTCCACGGCACCGGGGAGCTGTTTTTT
>TRBV2|.|TRBJ2-1|.
CASTPGARYNEQFF
TGTGCCAGCACCCCTGGAGCGCGTTACAATGAGCAGTTCTTC
>TRBV4-2|.|TRBJ2-5|.
CASSQWNGGAEQETQYF
TGTGCCAGCAGCCAATGGAATGGGGGCGCGGAACAAGAGACCCAGTACTTC
>TRBV10-1|.|TRBJ2-5|.
CAIGLGVVETQYF
TGCGCCATCGGTCTAGGGGTTGTAGAGACCCAGTACTTC
>TRBV4-1|once|TRBJ1-3|.
CASSRQTGLSGNTIYF
TGCGCCAGCAGCCGACAGACAGGTCTCTCTGGAAACACCATATATTTT